This T cell receptor beta chain comes out of a study of untreated major depressive disorder. This CDR3 has 15 amino acids. J gave up 4 bases and V 0 bases, and 4 bases lay outside the gene matches. The V gene's germline CDR1 is KGHSH and CDR2 LQKENI. Assay used: immunoSEQ multiplex PCR; TCRdb lists only in-frame clones, some missing. The data contain approximately 20,000 clones, about 83% of them seen just once; the ten biggest clones take up about 0.8%. This receptor was taken from a woman in her thirties in good health. Sequencing was performed on CD4+ T cells from PBMCs. The V call is TRBV18, the J call TRBJ2-5, with TRBD2 identical over 8 bases. This CDR3 is CASSPPSGSLETQYF. For the CDR3, the DNA is TGTGCCAGCTCACCACCGAGCGGGAGTTTAGAGACCCAGTACTTC.